What follows is one TCR beta chain and its context. The data were taken from a study of blood T cell repertoires in COVID-19. Study-level background: PBMCs, B-cell-depleted T cells, or T cells were the source of the cDNA or gDNA that made up the material.

Generated by immunoSEQ multiplex PCR, the TCRdb table keeps only in-frame clones and is missing some. The sample holds 180,000 or so clones, around nine tenths seen once. Per the germline V gene, CDR1 is MGHDK and CDR2 is SYGVNS. Trimming shortened V by 3 bases and J by 8 bases, and 19 bases separated the two germline ends. This CDR3 has 16 residues. The chain combines TRBV25-1 with TRBJ1-4, with a possible D match to TRBD1 (6 bases). Sequences were obtained from peripheral blood. The TCR originated in a man between 18 and 29 years old with active or convalescent COVID-19. CDR3 loop: CASSDPTGGASEKLFF. The DNA for the CDR3 is TGTGCCAGCAGTGACCCGACTGGGGGGGCCAGCGAAAAACTGTTTTTT.